Listed below are T cell receptor beta chains from one sample, sequenced in a study of cytomegalovirus exposure and HLA in healthy donors. Generated by immunoSEQ multiplex PCR, the TCRdb table keeps only in-frame clones and is missing some. This sample carries about 200,000 clones, 70% to 80% of them seen once, and the ten largest clones take around 0.42%. Sequencing was carried out using PBMCs. The origin of the receptors is a male donor in good health and CMV-seropositive. Both conserved end residues are part of each CDR3. A D gene is named only where the DNA matches it firmly. The listing skips clone size in some rows; elsewhere it reads once, few, many or a size class.

d_gene	j_gene	v_gene	abundance	CDR3nt	CDR3aa
.	TRBJ1-5	TRBV5-1	.	TGCGCCAGCAGCTTACAGGAGAATCAGCCCCAGCATTTT	CASSLQENQPQHF
.	TRBJ1-5	TRBV19	.	TGTGCCAGTAGTATAGGTAGGCAGGGGAATCAGCCCCAGCATTTT	CASSIGRQGNQPQHF
TRBD2	TRBJ2-7	TRBV19	.	TGTGCCAGTAGTACCCGGACTAGCGGTTTCCCCTACGAGCAGTACTTC	CASSTRTSGFPYEQYF
.	TRBJ1-5	TRBV29-1	once	TGCAGCGTTAGGGGAGGAGAGCACCAGCCCCAGCATTTT	CSVRGGEHQPQHF
TRBD1	TRBJ2-4	TRBV28	.	TGTGCCAGCAGGGCCACCGGGACAGAAAACATTCAGTACTTC	CASRATGTENIQYF
.	TRBJ1-6	TRBV9	.	TGTGCCAGCAGCGTAGGGGGGGACTCACCCCTCCACTTT	CASSVGGDSPLHF
TRBD2	TRBJ2-5	TRBV11-1	.	TGTGCCAGCAGCTTACCGACTAGCGGGGGCTGGTGGGAGACCCAGTACTTC	CASSLPTSGGWWETQYF
.	TRBJ1-5	TRBV5-5	.	TGTGCCAGCAGCTTGGTGAGCGGGGGAGTATATCAGCCCCAGCATTTT	CASSLVSGGVYQPQHF
TRBD2	TRBJ2-2	TRBV4-1	.	TGCGCCAGCAGCCCCCAACTAGCGGGAGGGCCGGGGAACACCGGGGAGCTGTTTTTT	CASSPQLAGGPGNTGELFF
.	TRBJ1-1	TRBV19	.	TGTGCCAGTAGGGTGAGGGGAGGAAACACTGAAGCTTTCTTT	CASRVRGGNTEAFF
TRBD2	TRBJ2-5	TRBV30	few	TGTGCCTGGAGATCTCGGCGGGAGGGCCCGGAGACCCAGTACTTC	CAWRSRREGPETQYF
.	TRBJ1-2	TRBV7-9	.	TGCGCCAGCAGCTTAGGAGGGAGTCCAGCTAACTATGGCTACACCTTC	CASSLGGSPANYGYTF
TRBD2	TRBJ2-1	TRBV4-1	.	TGCGCCAGCAGCCATTCGGGACTAGCGGGGGGGCTAGTTAACAATGAGCAGTTCTTC	CASSHSGLAGGLVNNEQFF
TRBD1	TRBJ2-1	TRBV28	.	TGTGCCAGCAGTGGACAGGGGTCGCTAAATGAGCAGTTCTTC	CASSGQGSLNEQFF
TRBD1	TRBJ1-2	TRBV9	.	TGTGCCAGCAGCGTAGAGATTCAAGGGAACAGGGGGCGCGGCTACACCTTC	CASSVEIQGNRGRGYTF
.	TRBJ2-6	TRBV10-1	few	TGCGCCAGCAGATACTCTGGGGCCAACGTCCTGACTTTC	CASRYSGANVLTF
TRBD1	TRBJ1-6	TRBV28	.	TGTGCCAGCAGTTCGACAGGGGGCCTCAATTCACCCCTCCACTTT	CASSSTGGLNSPLHF
TRBD1	TRBJ1-3	TRBV4-1	.	TGCGCCAGCAGCCAAGTCTCAGGGGGCTCTGGAAACACCATATATTTT	CASSQVSGGSGNTIYF
TRBD1	TRBJ2-5	TRBV5-4	.	TGTGCCAGCAGCTTACCCTCGACAGGGGGAGAGACCCAGTACTTC	CASSLPSTGGETQYF
TRBD2	TRBJ2-7	TRBV18	.	TGTGCCAGCTCATCGGGACTAGCGGGGGGGCCGGACTACGAGCAGTACTTC	CASSSGLAGGPDYEQYF
.	TRBJ1-3	TRBV7-2	few	TGTGCCAGCAGCGGGGGGGAGGGATACTCTGGAAACACCATATATTTT	CASSGGEGYSGNTIYF
.	TRBJ2-2	TRBV21-1	.	TGTGCCAGCAGCAAAGAGGGGCCAAACACCGGGGAGCTGTTTTTT	CASSKEGPNTGELFF
TRBD1	TRBJ2-7	TRBV10-3	few	TGTGCCATCTTGACAGGGGTACCCTACGAGCAGTACTTC	CAILTGVPYEQYF
.	TRBJ1-5	TRBV7-6	.	TGTGCCAGCAGCTTATGGGGGGTAGGTCAGCCCCAGCATTTT	CASSLWGVGQPQHF
.	TRBJ2-7	TRBV15	.	TGTGCCACCAGCAGAGATAAAGGGACTTACTCCTACGAGCAGTACTTC	CATSRDKGTYSYEQYF
TRBD1	TRBJ2-7	TRBV2	.	TGTGCCAGCAGGGAACCCGGACAGGCCGTCTACGAGCAGTACTTC	CASREPGQAVYEQYF
TRBD1	TRBJ2-7	TRBV9	.	TGTGCCAGCAGCGTAGGCCCCCCTGGGACAGGGGGCTCAACTTCCTACGAGCAGTACTTC	CASSVGPPGTGGSTSYEQYF
.	TRBJ2-5	TRBV7-2	.	TGTGCCAGCAGCTTCCCGGGAAGCCAAGAGACCCAGTACTTC	CASSFPGSQETQYF
TRBD1	TRBJ2-7	TRBV7-3	once	TGTGCCAGCAGCGTATACCCGAGACTAACCGGGACAGGGAACTACGAGCAGTACTTC	CASSVYPRLTGTGNYEQYF